This T cell receptor beta chain was sequenced during a study of early T cells in non-severe SARS-CoV-2 infection (dated by TCRdb to 2020 to 2023). Regarding the complete study: Bulk RNA from unsorted whole blood was used for TCR sequencing, so alpha and beta chains could not be paired. Points the paper makes about the study in general: VDJdb matching was skewed toward anti-spike CD8 responses and likely underestimated virus-specific expansions by missing private and CD4 specificities.

Spanning cysteine to phenylalanine, the CDR3 consists of 15 amino acids. Only CDR3 DNA is held: 45 bases, read in frame from base 1. Relative to germline, V is missing 9 bases and J is missing 4 bases, with 7 bases of the junction outside any gene match. CDR1 and CDR2, per the germline V gene (reference sequence), are LNHNV and YYDKDF. This was a case-control study nested in a cohort of healthcare workers in London, UK, who had nasopharyngeal swab PCR tests and blood samples taken every week. Healthcare workers were recruited during the week of the UK lockdown, between 23 and 31 March 2020, and followed weekly for up to 16 weeks. The library was obtained by 5' RACE. The sample was run on a NextSeq 500. To correct for sequencing error and PCR bias, the TCR library protocol tagged individual cDNA molecules with unique molecular identifiers. Sequencing covered both TCR alpha and beta chains, and within each sample the abundances of alpha and beta sequences were tightly co-correlated. The source study handled its data this way. Decombinator V4 was used to annotate the V gene, J gene and CDR3 of the TCR sequences. TCRs were defined as expanded if a significant change between any two time points was detected under a Poisson model with p below 0.0001. TCR abundances were normalised to the total number of TCRs sequenced in each sample and reported as counts per million. MAIT TCRs were defined by TRAV1-2 paired with TRAJ12, TRAJ20 or TRAJ33, and iNKT TCRs by TRAV10 paired with TRAJ18. A search of VDJdb, accessed on 1 November 2021, was run for TCRs annotated to CMV, EBV and SARS-CoV-2, with TCRs annotated for multiple antigens excluded. Using fastp at Q25 and MiXCR, TCRdb reprocessed the public reads and kept productive beta chains. Entries are consolidated by CDR3 protein sequence, retaining the most common genes and DNA. The V and J calls reflect TCRdb's pipeline rather than the authors' work. This sample comprises more than 65,000 distinct CDR3 sequences, more than 10% of them detected only once. The ten largest account for around 1.1% of the sample.

Concerning this clonotype itself: No cognate antigen has been identified for it. Per-base qualities were not stored, and no clone one base away is much larger.

The sequence derives from an adult who was a healthcare worker with PCR-confirmed SARS-CoV-2 infection or an uninfected control (not recorded which). This sequence uses TRBV15 and TRBJ2-1; 12 nucleotides in the junction match TRBD1. The sequencing sample was made of whole blood. The CDR3: CATKGDRGPYNEQFF. The DNA is TGTGCCACGAAGGGGGACAGGGGGCCTTACAATGAGCAGTTCTTC.